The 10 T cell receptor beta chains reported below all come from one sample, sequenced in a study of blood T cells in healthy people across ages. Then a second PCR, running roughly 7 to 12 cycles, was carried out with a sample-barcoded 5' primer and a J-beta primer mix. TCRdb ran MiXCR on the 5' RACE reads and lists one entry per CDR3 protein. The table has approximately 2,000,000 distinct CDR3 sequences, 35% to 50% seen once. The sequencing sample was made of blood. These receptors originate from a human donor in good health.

The CDR3 DNA reads TGTGCCAGCATAACACGTGCTCAGGGGTTCTATGGCTACACCTTC. Its translation: CASITRAQGFYGYTF. The chain recombines TRBV12-3 or TRBV12-4 with TRBJ1-2; tentative D call: TRBD1 (6 bases). The CDR3 is 15 amino acids. V lost 7 bases to trimming and J lost 4 bases, with 19 bases between them.

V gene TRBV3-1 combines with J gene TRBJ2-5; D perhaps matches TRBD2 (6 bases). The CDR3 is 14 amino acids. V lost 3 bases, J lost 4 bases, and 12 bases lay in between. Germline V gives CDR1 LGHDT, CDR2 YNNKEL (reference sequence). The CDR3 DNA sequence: TGTGCCAGCAGCCAGGCTGTGGGAGGAGAGACCCAGTACTTC. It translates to CASSQAVGGETQYF.

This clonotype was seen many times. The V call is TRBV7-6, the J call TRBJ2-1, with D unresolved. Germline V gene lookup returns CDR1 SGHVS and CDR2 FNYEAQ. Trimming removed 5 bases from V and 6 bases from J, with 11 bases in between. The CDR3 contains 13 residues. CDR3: CASSPRLGNEQFF. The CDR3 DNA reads TGTGCCAGCAGCCCCCGCTTAGGCAATGAGCAGTTCTTC.

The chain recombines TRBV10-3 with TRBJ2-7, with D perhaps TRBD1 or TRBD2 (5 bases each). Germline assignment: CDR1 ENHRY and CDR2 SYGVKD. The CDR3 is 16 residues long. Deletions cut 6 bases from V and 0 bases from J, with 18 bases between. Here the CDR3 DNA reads TGTGCCATCAGCGAACCGGGACGCTTAAGCTCCTACGAGCAGTACTTC. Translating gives CAISEPGRLSSYEQYF.

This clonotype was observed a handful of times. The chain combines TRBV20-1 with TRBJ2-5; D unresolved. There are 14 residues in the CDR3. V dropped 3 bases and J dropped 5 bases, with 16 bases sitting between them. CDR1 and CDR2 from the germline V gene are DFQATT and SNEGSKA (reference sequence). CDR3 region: CSAREVELIETQYF. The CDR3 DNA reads TGCAGTGCTAGGGAAGTAGAATTGATTGAGACCCAGTACTTC.

Written as DNA, the CDR3 is TGTGCCAGCAGCTTGAGGTCTAGCAGACTCGAAGGGTACGAGCAGTACTTC. It yields the protein CASSLRSSRLEGYEQYF. V gene TRBV5-5 combines with J gene TRBJ2-4; D may be TRBD2 (5 bases). The DNA end is a closer match to TRBJ2-7, so the J assignment may be wrong. The CDR3 has 17 residues. Germline CDR1 is SGHKS and CDR2 is YYEKEE (reference sequence).

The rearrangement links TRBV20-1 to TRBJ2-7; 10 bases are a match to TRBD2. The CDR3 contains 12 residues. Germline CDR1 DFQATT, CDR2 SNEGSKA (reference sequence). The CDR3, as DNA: TGCGGGTGGATTAGCGGGGGGTACGAGCAGTACTTC. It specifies CGWISGGYEQYF.

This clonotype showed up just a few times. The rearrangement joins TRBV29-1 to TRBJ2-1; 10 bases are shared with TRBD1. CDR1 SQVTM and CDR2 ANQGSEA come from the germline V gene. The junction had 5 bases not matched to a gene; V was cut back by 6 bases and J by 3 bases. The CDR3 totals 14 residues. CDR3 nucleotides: TGCAGCGTGGGTCGGACAGGGGGCTACAATGAGCAGTTCTTC. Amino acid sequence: CSVGRTGGYNEQFF.

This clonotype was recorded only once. DNA for the CDR3: TGCGCCAGCAGTTCTGACCCTTTGAGCACTGAAGCTTTCTTT. It yields the protein CASSSDPLSTEAFF. The chain combines TRBV5-1 with TRBJ1-1, with D unresolved. The CDR3 sequence is 14 residues long. The V end lost 5 bases, the J end lost 4 bases, and 15 bases lay between the germline ends. CDR1 is SGHRS, CDR2 YFSETQ, per germline.

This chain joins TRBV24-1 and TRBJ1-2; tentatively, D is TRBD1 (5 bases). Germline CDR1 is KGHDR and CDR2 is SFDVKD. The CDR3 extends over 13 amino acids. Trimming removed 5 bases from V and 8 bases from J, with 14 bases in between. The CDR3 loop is CATSGGSGWGYTF. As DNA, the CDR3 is TGTGCCACCAGTGGGGGCAGCGGCTGGGGCTACACCTTC.